This entry lists 26 T cell receptor beta chains sequenced from one sample in a study of blood T cells in healthy people across ages. Together with a sample-barcoded 5' primer, a J-beta primer mix was included in a second PCR lasting about 7 to 12 cycles. Via MiXCR, TCRdb re-called the 5' RACE reads, giving one row per CDR3 protein. The sample has 700,000 to 800,000 distinct CDR3 sequences, 40% to 45% seen once. Input material: blood. The receptors here all came from a woman aged 60-75 years in good health.

The chain has TRBV27 and TRBJ2-1; D may be TRBD1 (6 bases). Between the trimmed V and J ends, which lost 8 bases and 4 bases, there was a span of 15 bases. CDR1 and CDR2 from the germline V gene are MNHEY and SMNVEV (reference sequence). This CDR3 spans 14 amino acids. CDR3 sequence: CASRTGDIYNEQFF. In nucleotides, the CDR3 is TGTGCCAGCCGGACTGGGGACATATACAATGAGCAGTTCTTC.

Written as DNA, the CDR3 is TGTGCCAGCAGCTTGGTGTCAGGGAGGATCTATGGCTACACCTTC. Translated: CASSLVSGRIYGYTF. This chain links TRBV5-6 with TRBJ1-2; tentative D call: TRBD1 (5 bases). The CDR3 length is 15 residues. V dropped 0 bases and J dropped 4 bases, with 13 bases sitting between them. Germline values: CDR1 SGHDT, CDR2 YYEEEE.

This clonotype was counted many times. A much larger clone lies a single base off, so this may be a read error. V is TRBV18 and J is TRBJ2-1, with 8 bases matching TRBD2. The DNA end favors TRBJ2-7, so the J call may be wrong. The CDR3 spans 16 residues. Germline assignment: CDR1 KGHSH and CDR2 LQKENI. CDR3 protein: CASSLSGGSSYNEQYF. CDR3 nucleotides: TGTGCCAGCTCACTGAGCGGGGGTAGCTCCTACAATGAGCAGTACTTC.

This chain joins TRBV9 and TRBJ2-6; D uncertain. Trimming took 1 base from V and 1 from J, leaving 15 bases between them. The CDR3 is 18 residues long. Per the germline V gene, CDR1 is SGDLS and CDR2 is YYNGEE. The CDR3 spells CASSVMTPTSSGANVLTF. CDR3 in DNA: TGTGCCAGCAGCGTAATGACACCCACATCGTCTGGGGCCAACGTCCTGACTTTC.

V is TRBV6-2 or TRBV6-3 and J is TRBJ1-1, with D perhaps TRBD1 (5 bases). Trimming removed 6 bases at V and 3 bases at J, with 11 bases between. Germline lookup yields CDR1 MNHEY and CDR2 SVGEGT. CDR3 size: 13 residues. This CDR3 is CASRRTQDTEAFF. In DNA form, the CDR3 reads TGTGCCAGCAGGAGGACACAAGACACTGAAGCTTTCTTT.

The count of this clonotype is one. The rearrangement links TRBV4-1 to TRBJ2-2; D call uncertain. The germline V and J ends were trimmed by 1 base and 8 bases, with 8 bases remaining between them. The CDR3 length is 13 residues. Germline lookup yields CDR1 MGHRA and CDR2 YSYEKL. The CDR3 sequence is CASSQAMGGELFF. CDR3 coding DNA: TGCGCCAGCAGCCAAGCGATGGGTGGGGAGCTGTTTTTT.

This clonotype was observed at least ten times. This chain uses TRBV4-2 with TRBJ2-1; 10 bases fit TRBD2. Germline V gene data show CDR1 as LGHNA and CDR2 as YNFKEQ. V was pared by 0 bases and J by 8 bases, with 10 bases of the junction left unmatched. There are 17 residues in the CDR3. CDR3 DNA sequence: TGTGCCAGCAGCCAAGATCCAGCGGGAGGGCTGGTCCATGAGCAGTTCTTC. The encoded protein is CASSQDPAGGLVHEQFF.

The V call is TRBV6-5, the J call TRBJ2-6; unclear D gene. Germline-derived CDR1 and CDR2 are MNHEY and SVGAGI. This CDR3 spans 16 amino acids. Trimming pared 0 bases from V and 2 bases from J, leaving 8 bases between. The CDR3 spells CASSYSAVPGANVLTF. As DNA, the CDR3 is TGTGCCAGCAGTTACTCGGCGGTCCCTGGGGCCAACGTCCTGACTTTC.

This clonotype was picked up one time. The V and J genes are TRBV20-1 and TRBJ2-2, with 7 bases fitting TRBD2. Trimming removed 0 bases from V and 4 bases from J; junction bases left unmatched: 5. Germline-derived CDR1 and CDR2 are DFQATT and SNEGSKA (reference sequence). CDR3 length equals 15 residues. The CDR3 DNA sequence: TGCAGTGCTAGAGATGGCGGGGGTTTCACCGGGGAGCTGTTTTTT. Translating it yields CSARDGGGFTGELFF.

CDR3 nucleotide sequence: TGTGCCATCAGTGACCTCTCATTCAATGAGCAGTTCTTC. Amino acids: CAISDLSFNEQFF. The rearrangement uses TRBV10-3 and TRBJ2-1; the D is unclear. The V end was cut by 3 bases, the J end by 6 bases, with 9 bases between. The CDR3 consists of 13 residues. Germline V lookup: CDR1 ENHRY, CDR2 SYGVKD.

The J gene is TRBJ2-1, the V gene TRBV7-9; no firm D call. CDR3 length: 11 residues. Trimming took 8 bases from V and 9 from J, leaving 11 bases between them. Germline V CDR1 and CDR2: SEHNR, FQNEAQ (reference sequence). In DNA, the CDR3 is TGTGCCAGCGGGATTACGGGTGAGCAGTTCTTC. It yields the protein CASGITGEQFF.

The V call is TRBV12-3 or TRBV12-4, the J call TRBJ1-2, with 7 bases lining up with TRBD1. Trimming cost V 5 bases and J 8 bases; bases outside gene matches: 11. CDR3 length equals 14 residues. CDR3 loop: CASSPQQGPGGYTF. DNA for the CDR3: TGTGCCAGCAGTCCGCAACAGGGGCCGGGGGGCTACACCTTC.

The chain recombines TRBV10-1 with TRBJ2-6; D possibly matches TRBD1 or TRBD2 (5 bases each). This CDR3 has 15 residues. The germline V and J ends were trimmed by 2 bases and 0 bases, with 5 bases remaining between them. Germline V gene lookup returns CDR1 WNHNN and CDR2 SYGVQD (reference sequence). As DNA, the CDR3 is TGCGCCAGCAGTGAGGGGGGCTCTGGGGCCAACGTCCTGACTTTC. Translation gives CASSEGGSGANVLTF.

This chain connects TRBV29-1 to TRBJ2-2; the D gene is possibly TRBD1 (6 bases). V gave up 1 base and J gave up 3 bases, with 12 bases separating them. The CDR3 runs to 15 residues. The germline V gene encodes CDR1 SQVTM and CDR2 ANQGSEA. The CDR3 sequence is CSVEVGAGDTGELFF. CDR3 sequence (DNA): TGCAGCGTTGAAGTAGGTGCAGGGGACACCGGGGAGCTGTTTTTT.

A single count supports this clonotype. The chain couples TRBV24-1 to TRBJ2-3; D perhaps matches TRBD2 (5 bases). The CDR3 length is 14 residues. Germline V lookup: CDR1 KGHDR, CDR2 SFDVKD. Trimming cost V 3 bases and J 5 bases, with 11 bases left between them. CDR3 in DNA: TGTGCCACCAGTGATCCTGGACTCAAAGATACGCAGTATTTT. It yields the protein CATSDPGLKDTQYF.

This sequence joins TRBV7-3 and TRBJ2-5, with D possibly matching TRBD2 (6 bases). Trimming took off 1 base at V and 2 bases at J, with 11 bases between the two ends. Germline assignment: CDR1 SGHTA and CDR2 FQGTGA. This CDR3 contains 15 residues. In DNA, the CDR3 is TGTGCCAGCAGCTTAAATAGGGGACTTCAAGAGACCCAGTACTTC. The encoded protein is CASSLNRGLQETQYF.

The rearrangement links TRBV4-3 to TRBJ2-6; perhaps TRBD1 as D (6 bases). The CDR3 extends over 19 amino acids. Germline assignment: CDR1 LGHNA and CDR2 YSLEER. V gave up 0 bases and J gave up 4 bases, with 19 bases separating them. CDR3 loop: CASSQEPTGKFGGANVLTF. In DNA, the CDR3 is TGCGCCAGCAGCCAAGAGCCCACAGGGAAATTCGGCGGGGCCAACGTCCTGACTTTC.

The genes are TRBV6-6 and TRBJ2-5; 7 nucleotides agree with TRBD1. The CDR3 consists of 15 residues. The ends lost 6 bases at V and 2 bases at J; junction bases unmatched: 9. Germline V gene data show CDR1 as MNHNY and CDR2 as SVGAGI (reference sequence). The CDR3 loop reads CASSLLGTDQETQYF. The CDR3 DNA reads TGTGCCAGCAGCCTCTTGGGGACAGATCAAGAGACCCAGTACTTC.

This sequence joins TRBV7-3 and TRBJ2-3; D gene ambiguous. The germline V and J ends were trimmed by 6 bases and 2 bases, with 9 bases remaining between them. Germline CDR1 SGHTA, CDR2 FQGTGA. The CDR3 consists of 13 residues. The CDR3 sequence: CASSPGHTDTQYF. CDR3 nucleotide sequence: TGTGCCAGCAGTCCGGGCCACACAGATACGCAGTATTTT.

V gene TRBV19 combines with J gene TRBJ2-1; 7 positions agree with TRBD1. The junction had 11 bases not matched to a gene; V was cut back by 4 bases and J by 14 bases. The CDR3 consists of 13 residues. CDR1 LNHDA and CDR2 SQIVND come from the germline V gene (reference sequence). The CDR3 spells CASSRTRQGVEFF. DNA for the CDR3: TGTGCCAGTAGTAGAACCCGGCAGGGGGTGGAGTTCTTC.

The CDR3 region is CASRVGGFSAGELFF. The CDR3 coding sequence is TGTGCCAGCAGGGTAGGGGGGTTTAGCGCCGGGGAGCTGTTTTTT. This chain uses TRBV27 with TRBJ2-2; D may correspond to TRBD1 or TRBD2 (6 bases each). V gave up 6 bases and J gave up 6 bases, with 17 bases separating them. Germline CDR1 reads MNHEY; CDR2 reads SMNVEV (reference sequence). This CDR3 comprises 15 residues.

The chain carries TRBV18 and TRBJ2-5, with a tentative D call TRBD1 (6 bases). This CDR3 has 14 amino acids. Looked up from germline, CDR1 is KGHSH and CDR2 is LQKENI. The V gene lost 3 bases and the J gene lost 2 bases, with 10 bases spanning the gap. The CDR3 DNA reads TGTGCCAGCTCACCCCAGGGGTCACAAGAGACCCAGTACTTC. Translation: CASSPQGSQETQYF.

This clonotype has at least ten counts. The rearrangement uses TRBV28 and TRBJ2-3, with D perhaps TRBD1 (5 bases). From germline, CDR1 is MDHEN and CDR2 SYDVKM. The CDR3 has 12 residues. V shed 6 bases and J shed 6 bases, with 10 bases lying between them. The CDR3: CASSQGVDTQYF. The CDR3 DNA is TGTGCCAGCAGCCAAGGGGTGGATACGCAGTATTTT. The whole variable domain, remainder taken from reference TRBV28 and TRBJ2-3, is DVKVTQSSRYLVKRTGEKVFLECVQDMDHENMFWYRQDPGLGLRLIYFSYDVKMKEKGDIPEGYSVSREKKERFSLILESASTNQTSMYLCASSQGVDTQYFGPGTRLTVL.

This chain joins TRBV7-2 and TRBJ2-1, with 8 bases lining up with TRBD2. V trimming: 2 bases; J trimming: 5 bases; junction bases outside the gene matches: 8. The CDR3 is 16 residues long. CDR1 is SGHTA, CDR2 FQGNSA, per germline. The CDR3 region has the DNA TGTGCCAGCAGCTTATATGTAGCGGGAACTAACAATGAGCAGTTCTTC. It is translated as CASSLYVAGTNNEQFF.

This clonotype came up many times. The V and J genes are TRBV3-1 and TRBJ1-5; 7 bases are a match to TRBD1. The CDR3 is 14 residues long. CDR1 and CDR2 from the germline V gene are LGHDT and YNNKEL (reference sequence). V was pared by 1 base and J by 6 bases, with 3 bases of the junction left unmatched. CDR3 amino acids: CASSQGTGPQPQHF. The CDR3 DNA reads as TGTGCCAGCAGCCAAGGGACAGGCCCTCAGCCCCAGCATTTT.

V and J are TRBV20-1 and TRBJ2-1; D not resolved. Germline CDR1 and CDR2: DFQATT and SNEGSKA (reference sequence). Trimming cost V 6 bases and J 8 bases, with 17 bases left between them. The CDR3 consists of 13 residues. In DNA form, the CDR3 reads TGCAGTGCCTACGACATGAGTTTGGATGAGCAGTTCTTC. It codes for CSAYDMSLDEQFF.